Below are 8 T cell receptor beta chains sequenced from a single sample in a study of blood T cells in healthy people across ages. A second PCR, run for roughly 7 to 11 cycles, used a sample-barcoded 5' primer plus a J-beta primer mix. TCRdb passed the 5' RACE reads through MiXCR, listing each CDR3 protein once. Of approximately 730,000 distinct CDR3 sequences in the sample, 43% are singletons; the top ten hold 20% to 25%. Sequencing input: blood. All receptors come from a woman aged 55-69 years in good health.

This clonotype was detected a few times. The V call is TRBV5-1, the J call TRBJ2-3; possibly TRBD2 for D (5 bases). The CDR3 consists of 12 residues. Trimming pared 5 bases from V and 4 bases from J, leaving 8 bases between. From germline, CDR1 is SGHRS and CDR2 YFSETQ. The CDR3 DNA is TGCGCCAGCAGACTAGACGCAGATACGCAGTATTTT. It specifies CASRLDADTQYF.

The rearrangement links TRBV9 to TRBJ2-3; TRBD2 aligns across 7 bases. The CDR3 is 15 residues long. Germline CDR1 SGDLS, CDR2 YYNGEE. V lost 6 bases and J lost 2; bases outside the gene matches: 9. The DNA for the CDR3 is TGTGCCAGCACCTCAAGGAGCGGGGACACAGATACGCAGTATTTT. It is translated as CASTSRSGDTDTQYF.

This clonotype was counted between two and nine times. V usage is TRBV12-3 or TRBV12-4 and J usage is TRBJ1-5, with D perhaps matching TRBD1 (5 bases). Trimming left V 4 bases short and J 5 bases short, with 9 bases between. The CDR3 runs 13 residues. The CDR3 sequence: CASSSTGDQPQHF. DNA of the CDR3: TGTGCCAGCAGTTCGACGGGGGATCAGCCCCAGCATTTT.

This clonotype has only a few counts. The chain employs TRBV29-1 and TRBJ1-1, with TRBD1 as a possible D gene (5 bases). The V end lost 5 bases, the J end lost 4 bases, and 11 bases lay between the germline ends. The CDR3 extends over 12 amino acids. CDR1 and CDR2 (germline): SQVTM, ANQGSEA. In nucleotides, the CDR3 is TGCAGCGTTCGGGGGGGAGGCACTGAAGCTTTCTTT. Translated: CSVRGGGTEAFF. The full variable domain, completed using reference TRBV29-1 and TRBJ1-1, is SAVISQKPSRDICQRGTSLTIQCQVDSQVTMMFWYRQQPGQSLTLIATANQGSEATYESGFVIDKFPISRPNLTFSTLTVSNMSPEDSSIYLCSVRGGGTEAFFGQGTRLTVV.

The chain's CDR3 is CAGGQLAAGETQYF. CDR3 bases: TGTGCCGGAGGACAGTTAGCGGCAGGAGAGACCCAGTACTTC. The chain has TRBV6-1 and TRBJ2-5; D may be TRBD1 or TRBD2 (6 bases each). Trimming shortened V by 11 bases and J by 4 bases, and 20 bases separated the two germline ends. The CDR3 loop spans 14 amino acids. Germline CDR1 is MNHNS and CDR2 is SASEGT.

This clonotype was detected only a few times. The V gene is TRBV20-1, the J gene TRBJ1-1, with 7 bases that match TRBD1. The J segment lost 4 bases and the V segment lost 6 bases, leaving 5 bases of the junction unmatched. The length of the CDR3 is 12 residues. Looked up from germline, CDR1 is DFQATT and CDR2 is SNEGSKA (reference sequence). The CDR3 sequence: CSARQGVTEAFF. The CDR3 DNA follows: TGCAGTGCGAGACAGGGAGTCACTGAAGCTTTCTTT.

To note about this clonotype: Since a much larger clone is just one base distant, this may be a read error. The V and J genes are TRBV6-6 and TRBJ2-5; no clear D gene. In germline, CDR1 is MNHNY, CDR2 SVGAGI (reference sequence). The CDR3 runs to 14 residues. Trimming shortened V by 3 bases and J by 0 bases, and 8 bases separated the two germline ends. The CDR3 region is CASSYATNQETQYF. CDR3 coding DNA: TGTGCCAGCAGTTATGCCACAAACCAAGAGACCCAGTACTTC.

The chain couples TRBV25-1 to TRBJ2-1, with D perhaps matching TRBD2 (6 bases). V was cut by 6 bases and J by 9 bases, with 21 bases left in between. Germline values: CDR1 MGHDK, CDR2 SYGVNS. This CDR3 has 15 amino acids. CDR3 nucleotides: TGTGCCAGCAGCCCCGGGGACTCACGAAAGGCTGAGCAGTTCTTC. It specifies CASSPGDSRKAEQFF.